The rows below give T cell receptor beta chains drawn from one sample of a study of Ad26.COV2.S vaccination and SARS-CoV-2 variants. Method: immunoSEQ multiplex PCR; TCRdb's copy keeps in-frame clones and lacks some. The data show around 340,000 clones, with about 87% seen just once and around 6.4% held by the top ten. Sequencing used peripheral blood, obtained in a trial of Ad26.COV2.S vaccine versus placebo. All receptors come from a person aged 18-60 years who received the Ad26.COV2.S COVID-19 vaccine or a placebo. CDR3s include the opening cysteine and the closing phenylalanine or tryptophan. A D gene is named only where the DNA matches it firmly. Clone size appears in some rows only: once, few, many, or a class for an expanded clone.

CDR3nt,CDR3aa,v_gene,abundance,j_gene,d_gene
TGTGCCAGCCGTCAAGTGAGCGACAGGAACACTGAAGCTTTCTTT,CASRQVSDRNTEAFF,TRBV18,NA,TRBJ1-1,NA
TGTGCCATCAGTGAGTCAGGACAGGGAAGGGCGGATACGCAGTATTTT,CAISESGQGRADTQYF,TRBV10-3,NA,TRBJ2-3,TRBD1
TGTGCCAGCGCCCCAGGTTCGGACAGGGCGGTTCGAGCTAACTATGGCTACACCTTC,CASAPGSDRAVRANYGYTF,TRBV9,NA,TRBJ1-2,TRBD1
TGTGCCAGCAGCTTAGGGCTAGCGGGAGTCCCCTTGGGCAATGAGCAGTTCTTC,CASSLGLAGVPLGNEQFF,TRBV11-3,NA,TRBJ2-1,TRBD2
TGTGCCAGTAGGAGGACCGGGACAGTAGAACAAGAGACCCAGTACTTC,CASRRTGTVEQETQYF,TRBV19,once,TRBJ2-5,TRBD1
TGCAGCGTATCGGTCCAAACCGAGGGGTTCTATGGCTACACCTTC,CSVSVQTEGFYGYTF,TRBV29-1,NA,TRBJ1-2,NA
TGTGCCAGCAGCGACGCACCGGGAGGTGGGGAGACCCAGTACTTC,CASSDAPGGGETQYF,TRBV5-6,NA,TRBJ2-5,TRBD2
TGTGCCAGCAGAGTGACAGGGCGCAATTCACCCCTCCACTTT,CASRVTGRNSPLHF,TRBV6-6,NA,TRBJ1-6,TRBD1
TGTGCCAGCAGCAAACGGGCAGGAGGCAATCAGCCTCAGCATTTT,CASSKRAGGNQPQHF,TRBV3-1/TRBV3-2,NA,TRBJ1-5,NA
TGTGCCAGCAGCTCCAGACAGGGACCGAACACTGAAGCTTTCTTT,CASSSRQGPNTEAFF,TRBV7-6,NA,TRBJ1-1,TRBD1
TGTGCCAGCAGTGCGACTAGCGGGGGCACAGATACGCAGTATTTT,CASSATSGGTDTQYF,TRBV6-4,NA,TRBJ2-3,TRBD2
TGTGCCAGCAGTTACCGGCGGGTAGGCGGGAGCACTGAAGCTTTCTTT,CASSYRRVGGSTEAFF,TRBV6-5,once,TRBJ1-1,NA
TGTGCCAGCAGCCCTTTATGGGGGGATTCCTACGAGCAGTACTTC,CASSPLWGDSYEQYF,TRBV7-2,NA,TRBJ2-7,NA
TGTGCCAGCAGCGGGACAGAGTACAATGAGCAGTTCTTC,CASSGTEYNEQFF,TRBV6-4,NA,TRBJ2-1,TRBD1
TGTGCCAGCAGTTACTCGCTCAGGCCTCAAGAGACCCAGTACTTC,CASSYSLRPQETQYF,TRBV6-2/TRBV6-3,NA,TRBJ2-5,NA
TGTGCCAGCAGCTTTACCGGGACAAAAAATCAGCCCCAGCATTTT,CASSFTGTKNQPQHF,TRBV5-5,many,TRBJ1-5,NA
TGTGCCAGCAGTGAGATTTTAGGGAGGGAGGAGACCCAGTACTTC,CASSEILGREETQYF,TRBV25-1,NA,TRBJ2-5,TRBD2
TGTGCCAGCAGCTGGCCCAAGGCGGGGATCCAAGCCTACGAGCAGTACTTC,CASSWPKAGIQAYEQYF,TRBV7-2,NA,TRBJ2-7,NA
TGTGCCAGCAGTTGGGACAGACACCGAATAGGGGCTTTCTTT,CASSWDRHRIGAFF,TRBV6-2/TRBV6-3,NA,TRBJ1-1,TRBD1
TGTGCCAGCAGTTACGGGGGGCCCTACAATGAGCAGTTCTTC,CASSYGGPYNEQFF,TRBV27,NA,TRBJ2-1,NA
TGCGCCAGCAAATTCGAGGGGGTGGACACTGAAGCTTTCTTT,CASKFEGVDTEAFF,TRBV4-3,NA,TRBJ1-1,NA
TGTGCCAGCAGTCTCCAGGGCGGCGAGCAGTACTTC,CASSLQGGEQYF,TRBV28,NA,TRBJ2-7,NA
TGTGCCAGCAGTGCGCCGGGACAAGCGATTAATTCACCCCTCCACTTT,CASSAPGQAINSPLHF,TRBV9,NA,TRBJ1-6,NA